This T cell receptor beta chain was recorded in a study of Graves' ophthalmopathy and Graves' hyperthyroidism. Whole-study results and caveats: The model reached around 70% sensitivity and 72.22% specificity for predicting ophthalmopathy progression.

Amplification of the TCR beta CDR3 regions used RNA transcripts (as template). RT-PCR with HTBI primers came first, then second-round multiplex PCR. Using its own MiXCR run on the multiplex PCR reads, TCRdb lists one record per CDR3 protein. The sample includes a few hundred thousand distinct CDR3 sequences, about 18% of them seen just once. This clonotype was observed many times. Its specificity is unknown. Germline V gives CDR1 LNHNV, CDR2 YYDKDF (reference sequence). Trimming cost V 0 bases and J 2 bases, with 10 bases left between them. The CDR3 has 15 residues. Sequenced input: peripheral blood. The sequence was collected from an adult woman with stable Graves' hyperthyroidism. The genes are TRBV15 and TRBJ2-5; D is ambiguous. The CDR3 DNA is TGTGCCACCAGCAGAGATCTGACGCCGCAAGAGACCCAGTACTTC. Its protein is CATSRDLTPQETQYF.